What follows describes a single T cell receptor beta chain. Its antigen is unidentified. The CDR3 covers 13 residues. Germline V gene sequence: CDR1 SEHNR, CDR2 FQNEAQ (reference sequence). Trimming cost V 5 bases and J 7 bases, with 11 bases left between them. This specimen comes from a study of cytomegalovirus exposure and HLA in healthy donors. Study-level findings and limits: In a later analysis, specific HLA alleles were associated with around 17,000 TCR beta sequences at a 0.05 false discovery rate.

Both 60 Vbeta primers and 13 Jbeta primers went into the PCR. Libraries were prepared by immunoSEQ multiplex PCR; TCRdb keeps only in-frame clonotypes and omits some of them. The table shows about 150,000 clones, with around four fifths occurring only once. The sequencing sample was made of PBMCs. The TCR was taken from a boy between 2 and 10 years old in good health and CMV-seronegative. The gene calls are TRBV7-9 and TRBJ2-2; no definite D call. DNA for the CDR3: TGTGCCAGCAGCCCCCTCCGCGGCGGGGAGCTGTTTTTT. It translates to CASSPLRGGELFF.